This T cell receptor beta chain was sequenced during a study of vaccination effects on CD4 cells after COVID-19. Study-level background: Post-vaccine specimens arrived a median 72 days past the second dose.

Study-level findings and limits: Convalescent patients were scarce, and early post-infection timepoints were absent. By a late point after vaccination, infection- and vaccine-induced clones had shrunk markedly through clonal contraction.

Only in-frame clones appear in the TCRdb table, and some are missing; sequencing was by immunoSEQ multiplex PCR. Of under 40,000 clones in the sample, around 70% were seen once. The length of the CDR3 is 18 residues. Trimming removed 2 bases from V and 6 bases from J; junction bases left unmatched: 15. CDR1 MGHRA and CDR2 YSYEKL come from the germline V gene. After expansion with viral peptide pools in the ViraFEST assay, antigen-specific CD4+ T cells were sequenced. Isolating CD4+ T cells followed roughly ten days of culture. Participants each got two BNT162b2 or mRNA-1273 vaccine doses. Each culture had half its medium swapped for IL-2 medium on days 3 and 7. Turning to this clone: Its antigen remains unidentified.

Sequenced here: CD4+ T cells from PBMCs cultured with HCoV-229E spike peptides, sampled after COVID-19 vaccination. The genes are TRBV4-1 and TRBJ1-4; TRBD1 matches at 7 bases. The TCR originated in a human donor who received a COVID-19 vaccine. CDR3 DNA: TGCGCCAGCAGCCAACTCGGGACAGTCAATAGACTGGATGAAAAACTGTTTTTT. This gives the protein CASSQLGTVNRLDEKLFF.